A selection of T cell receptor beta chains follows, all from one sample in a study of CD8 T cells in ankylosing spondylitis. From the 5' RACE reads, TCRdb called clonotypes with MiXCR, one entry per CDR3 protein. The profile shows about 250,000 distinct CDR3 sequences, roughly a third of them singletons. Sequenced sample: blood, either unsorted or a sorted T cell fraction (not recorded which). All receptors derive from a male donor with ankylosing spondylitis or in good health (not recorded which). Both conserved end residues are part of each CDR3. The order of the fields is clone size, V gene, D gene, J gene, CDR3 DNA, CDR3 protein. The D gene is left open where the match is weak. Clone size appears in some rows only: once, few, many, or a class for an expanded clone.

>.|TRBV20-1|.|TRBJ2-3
TGCAGTAGGACTCTACCTAGCACAGATACGCAGTATTTT
CSRTLPSTDTQYF
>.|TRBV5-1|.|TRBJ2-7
TGCGCCAGCAGCTTGGCGGAGTCCCCACGCTACGAGCAGTACTTC
CASSLAESPRYEQYF
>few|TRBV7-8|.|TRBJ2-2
TGTGCCAGCAGCTTACAGTCGGGGCTTGCGGCCGGGGAGCTGTTTTTT
CASSLQSGLAAGELFF
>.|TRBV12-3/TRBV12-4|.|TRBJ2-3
TGTGCCAGCAGGGTTAAGTGGGTAACTAGCACAGATACGCAGTATTTT
CASRVKWVTSTDTQYF
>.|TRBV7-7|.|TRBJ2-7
TGTGCTAGCAGCTTAGATCAGTTGAGCGAGCAGTACTTC
CASSLDQLSEQYF
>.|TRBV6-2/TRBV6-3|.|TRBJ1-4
TGTGCCAGCAGTTACATCCAGGGGACTAATGAAAAACTGTTTTTT
CASSYIQGTNEKLFF
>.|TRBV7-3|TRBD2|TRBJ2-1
TGTGCCAGCAGAAGAACTAGCGGGGATGAGCAGTTCTTC
CASRRTSGDEQFF
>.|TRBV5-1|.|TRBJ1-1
TGCGCCAGCAGCTTGAGAGGGGCGAACACTGAAGCTTTCTTT
CASSLRGANTEAFF
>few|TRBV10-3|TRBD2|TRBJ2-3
TGTGCCATCAGAATAGCGGGGGGCCGCACAGATACGCAGTATTTT
CAIRIAGGRTDTQYF
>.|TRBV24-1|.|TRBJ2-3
TGTGCCACCAGTGATTTGCGCGGGGGCGCAACAGATACGCAGTATTTT
CATSDLRGGATDTQYF
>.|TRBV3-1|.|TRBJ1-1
TGTGCCAGCAGCTCCATGAAAGGGGGGAACACTGAAGCTTTCTTT
CASSSMKGGNTEAFF
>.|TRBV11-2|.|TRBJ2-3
TGTGCCAGCAACTTAAATGGTCGACGGTCTGATACGCAGTATTTT
CASNLNGRRSDTQYF
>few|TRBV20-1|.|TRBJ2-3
TGCAGTGCTCTAACTTGGGGGGCCCCAGCAGATACGCAGTATTTT
CSALTWGAPADTQYF
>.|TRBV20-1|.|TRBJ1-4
TGCAGTGCTACGGGCGCAACTAATGAAAAACTGTTTTTT
CSATGATNEKLFF
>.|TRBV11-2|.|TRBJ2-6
TGTGCCAGCAGCCAGCGGCGCACGACTTACTCTGGGGCCAACGTCCTGACTTTC
CASSQRRTTYSGANVLTF
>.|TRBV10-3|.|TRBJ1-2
TGTGCCATCACCGGGGGCGCGATCTACACCTTC
CAITGGAIYTF
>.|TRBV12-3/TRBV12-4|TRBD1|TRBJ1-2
TGTGCCAGCAGAACAGGGGGCTATGGCTACACCTTC
CASRTGGYGYTF
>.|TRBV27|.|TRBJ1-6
TGTGCCAGCAGTTTGCGCAGGGGCGGTTCACCCCTCCACTTT
CASSLRRGGSPLHF
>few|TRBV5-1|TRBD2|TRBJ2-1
TGCGCCAGCAGCTTGGAAGCGGGGGCCTACAATGAGCAGTTCTTC
CASSLEAGAYNEQFF
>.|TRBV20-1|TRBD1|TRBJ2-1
TGCAGTGCTAGATCACAGGACAGGGTCCAGACTGAGCAGTTCTTC
CSARSQDRVQTEQFF
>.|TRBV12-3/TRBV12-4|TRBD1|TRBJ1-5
TGTGCCAGCAGTTTGGAGCAGGGGGCGCAGCATTTT
CASSLEQGAQHF
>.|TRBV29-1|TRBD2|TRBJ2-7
TGCAGCGTTCAACCAATGGGACTAGCGGGGGATTACGAGCAGTACTTC
CSVQPMGLAGDYEQYF